The clone carrying this TCR beta chain was seen at least ten times. What it binds is not known. Trimming pared 3 bases from V and 1 base from J, leaving 10 bases between. This CDR3 region has 14 residues. Per the germline V gene, CDR1 is KGHSH and CDR2 is LQKENI. These data originate in a study of breast tumors, draining lymph nodes, adjacent tissues. Study conclusions and caveats: Tumor T cell lymph node origin was a supported hypothesis, not proven. Compared with lymph nodes, tumors were less diverse; compared with nontumor tissue, more. Data fit most tumor T cells coming from lymph node, expanding in tumor. Luminal-like breast cancer showed significantly greater tumor-nontumor repertoire similarity than basal-like breast cancer did.

TCRdb processed the multiplex PCR reads anew with MiXCR; each CDR3 protein has one entry. This sample carries about 130,000 distinct CDR3 sequences, 21% of them seen once, and the ten largest clones take 2% to 2.5%. Breast cancer patients provided tissue from their axillary draining lymph nodes. The chain employs TRBV18 and TRBJ2-7; tentatively, D is TRBD1 (6 bases). This receptor was taken from a female donor with breast cancer. Some clones in this sample may be carry-over from other donors' samples. The source material was axillary lymph node tissue. The CDR3 sequence is CASSPGQYSYEQYF. The CDR3 DNA reads as TGTGCCAGCTCACCTGGACAGTATTCCTACGAGCAGTACTTC.